The 27 T cell receptor beta chains presented below share a single source sample, sequenced in a study of response to subunit inactivated influenza vaccine. TCRdb analysed the RT-PCR reads with MiXCR anew, one entry per CDR3 protein. The sample holds 290,000 or so distinct CDR3 sequences; over 20% are singletons and the top ten take approximately 10%. This material consisted of PBMCs from blood, taken about 20 months after vaccination. The receptors here all came from a man aged 50 to 69 who received an inactivated influenza vaccine.

This clonotype has a handful of counts. The chain couples TRBV6-5 to TRBJ2-3; a weak D match, TRBD2 (6 bases). The germline gives CDR1 MNHEY, CDR2 SVGAGI. This CDR3 is built from 14 residues. Trimming stripped 2 bases from V and 6 bases from J, with 12 bases between. The CDR3 region has the DNA TGTGCCAGCAGTTACAGGCGGGAAGGGGATACGCAGTATTTT. Amino acids: CASSYRREGDTQYF.

This clonotype was counted between two and nine times. The gene calls are TRBV20-1 and TRBJ1-5; TRBD1 aligns across 9 bases. In germline, CDR1 is DFQATT, CDR2 SNEGSKA (reference sequence). Trimming cost V 4 bases and J 1 base; bases outside gene matches: 2. The CDR3 is made up of 14 amino acids. CDR3 region: CSAKQGASNQPQHF. Here the CDR3 DNA reads TGCAGTGCTAAACAGGGGGCAAGCAATCAGCCCCAGCATTTT.

In its sample, this clonotype was seen a few times. The gene calls are TRBV12-3 or TRBV12-4 and TRBJ2-2; 8 bases line up with TRBD1. With V trimmed by 6 bases and J by 6 bases, 6 bases remained unmatched. The CDR3 is 14 amino acids. The CDR3 loop reads CASRRDRGPGELFF. The CDR3 DNA reads as TGTGCCAGCAGGCGAGACAGGGGTCCCGGGGAGCTGTTTTTT.

This clonotype was observed at least ten times. The chain employs TRBV20-1 and TRBJ1-6; a possible D gene is TRBD1 (5 bases). With 6 bases removed from V and 10 bases from J, the gap between germline ends came to 19 bases. This CDR3 region has 14 residues. The germline V gene encodes CDR1 DFQATT and CDR2 SNEGSKA (reference sequence). The CDR3 DNA sequence: TGCAGTGCCCCGGGACGTTCGGGCCCCTCACCCCTCCACTTT. This gives the protein CSAPGRSGPSPLHF.

This clonotype was observed many times. The chain is built from TRBV6-1 and TRBJ2-5; D remains ambiguous. V lost 1 base and J lost 4, with 4 bases in between. Germline V gene data show CDR1 as MNHNS and CDR2 as SASEGT. The length of the CDR3 is 12 residues. The CDR3 region has the DNA TGTGCCAGCAGTGAAGTAGGAGAGACCCAGTACTTC. The encoded protein is CASSEVGETQYF.

The J gene is TRBJ1-1, the V gene TRBV6-5; 9 bases are shared with TRBD1. Trimming cost V 2 bases and J 2 bases; bases outside gene matches: 3. In germline, CDR1 is MNHEY, CDR2 SVGAGI. The CDR3 runs 15 residues. Here the CDR3 reads CASSYPDRGNTEAFF. The CDR3 region has the DNA TGTGCCAGCAGTTACCCGGACAGGGGAAACACTGAAGCTTTCTTT.

This clonotype has a count of ten or more. The V and J genes are TRBV4-2 and TRBJ1-5; possible D gene TRBD1, 5 bases. V gave up 0 bases and J gave up 3 bases, with 9 bases separating them. The germline CDR1 and CDR2 sequences are LGHNA and YNFKEQ. The CDR3 is 15 residues long. The CDR3 is CASSQEVGVNQPQHF. For the CDR3, the DNA is TGTGCCAGCAGCCAAGAGGTAGGGGTCAATCAGCCCCAGCATTTT.

The sample holds a few counts of this clonotype. The genes are TRBV19 and TRBJ1-4, with 7 bases fitting TRBD1. CDR3 length equals 15 residues. Unmatched junction bases numbered 8, after V lost 5 bases and J lost 5 bases. Looked up from germline, CDR1 is LNHDA and CDR2 is SQIVND (reference sequence). The CDR3 bases are TGTGCCAGTAGTCCCTGGACAGGCGGAAATGAAAAACTGTTTTTT. As protein: CASSPWTGGNEKLFF.

This clonotype was detected ten times or more. The CDR3 protein is CASWGRIPVGYGYTF. The CDR3 nucleotides are TGTGCCAGTTGGGGGCGCATACCCGTTGGCTATGGCTACACCTTC. The rearrangement joins TRBV12-3 or TRBV12-4 to TRBJ1-2, with a possible D match to TRBD1 (6 bases). The CDR3 length is 15 residues. V was shortened by 9 bases and J by 4 bases, with 21 bases between the two germline ends.

This clonotype has a count of ten or more. This rearrangement joins TRBV20-1 to TRBJ1-1; 10 bases map to TRBD1. V was pared by 0 bases and J by 4 bases, with 5 bases of the junction left unmatched. Germline V gene lookup returns CDR1 DFQATT and CDR2 SNEGSKA (reference sequence). This CDR3 spans 15 amino acids. CDR3 residues: CSARDPGTGVTEAFF. CDR3 coding DNA: TGCAGTGCTAGAGATCCTGGGACAGGGGTCACTGAAGCTTTCTTT.

This clonotype appeared a few times. The rearrangement links TRBV7-9 to TRBJ1-2; no clear D gene. V was clipped by 1 base and J by 5 bases, with 17 bases between them. This CDR3 is built from 16 residues. Germline V gene lookup returns CDR1 SEHNR and CDR2 FQNEAQ (reference sequence). CDR3 nucleotides: TGTGCCAGCAGCTTAGATAAACCTGGGATTCGGTATGGCTACACCTTC. Translation: CASSLDKPGIRYGYTF.

In this sample, this clonotype turned up many times. V usage is TRBV6-2 or TRBV6-3 and J usage is TRBJ1-5; no definite D call. The CDR3 contains 18 residues. Germline V gene lookup returns CDR1 MNHEY and CDR2 SVGEGT. V lost 1 base, J lost 0 bases, and 16 bases lay in between. Written as DNA, the CDR3 is TGTGCCAGCAGTTACTTTATTTCCGGATCTCATAGCAATCAGCCCCAGCATTTT. Translated: CASSYFISGSHSNQPQHF.

In its sample, this clonotype was seen many times. V is TRBV12-3 or TRBV12-4 and J is TRBJ1-4; 8 positions agree with TRBD1. Trimming removed 6 bases from V and 10 bases from J; junction bases left unmatched: 10. This CDR3 region has 14 residues. The CDR3 loop reads CASRQQGDRGKLFF. The CDR3 region has the DNA TGTGCCAGCAGACAACAGGGGGATAGAGGAAAACTGTTTTTT.

The chain carries TRBV5-1 and TRBJ2-3, with D uncertain. Germline CDR1 and CDR2: SGHRS and YFSETQ. This CDR3 has 16 residues. Trimming removed 1 base from V and 0 bases from J, with 12 bases in between. The CDR3 sequence: CASSLYRIPSTDTQYF. The CDR3 DNA reads TGCGCCAGCAGCTTGTACCGGATCCCTAGCACAGATACGCAGTATTTT.

The J gene is TRBJ2-7, the V gene TRBV7-8, with TRBD2 identical over 7 bases. V was clipped by 2 bases and J by 4 bases; unmatched bases: 11. The CDR3 contains 16 residues. CDR1 and CDR2 (germline): SGHVS, FQNEAQ. This CDR3 is CASSLSKTGGGYEQYF. The CDR3 coding sequence is TGTGCCAGCAGCTTAAGTAAAACGGGAGGAGGATACGAGCAGTACTTC.

This clonotype was observed a handful of times. V is TRBV20-1 and J is TRBJ2-3; no clear D gene. The CDR3 is made up of 13 amino acids. V lost 3 bases and J 0 bases, leaving 7 bases between the germline ends. The germline V gene has CDR1 DFQATT and CDR2 SNEGSKA (reference sequence). The CDR3 coding sequence is TGCAGTGCTAGTAGACCCAGCACAGATACGCAGTATTTT. It codes for CSASRPSTDTQYF.

The chain uses TRBV5-4 and TRBJ2-5; D remains ambiguous. Trimming removed 0 bases at V and 5 bases at J, with 8 bases between. Germline V lookup: CDR1 SGHNT, CDR2 YYREEE (reference sequence). This CDR3 contains 13 residues. CDR3 nucleotide sequence: TGTGCCAGCAGCTTGGCACAGAGGGAGACCCAGTACTTC. This codes for CASSLAQRETQYF. The variable domain in full, completed from reference TRBV5-4 and TRBJ2-5, reads ETGVTQSPTHLIKTRGQQVTLRCSSQSGHNTVSWYQQALGQGPQFIFQYYREEENGRGNFPPRFSGLQFPNYSSELNVNALELDDSALYLCASSLAQRETQYFGPGTRLLVL.

The sample holds many counts of this clonotype. The CDR3 DNA reads TGTGCCAGCAGCTCACCCCATCGTTCGTCCTACAATGAGCAGTTCTTC. Protein: CASSSPHRSSYNEQFF. The gene calls are TRBV5-6 and TRBJ2-1; no clear D gene. This CDR3 comprises 16 residues. V shed 3 bases and J shed 1 base, with 14 bases lying between them. Germline V gene sequence: CDR1 SGHDT, CDR2 YYEEEE.

This clonotype was observed at least ten times. The chain links TRBV20-1 to TRBJ1-2, with D hard to call. Germline-derived CDR1 and CDR2 are DFQATT and SNEGSKA (reference sequence). The length of the CDR3 is 11 residues. V was clipped by 3 bases and J by 8 bases, with 10 bases between them. The CDR3 DNA reads TGCAGTGCTAGTGTACCGCCCGGCTACACCTTC. It specifies CSASVPPGYTF.

As to this clonotype: At one of its ends the junction is not consistent with the germline gene, which may arise from a read error. The J gene is TRBJ1-1, the V gene TRBV5-1; D is perhaps TRBD1 (5 bases). This CDR3 comprises 14 residues. Germline lookup yields CDR1 SGHRS and CDR2 YFSETQ. CDR3 region: CASSFRDYSTEVFF. The CDR3 DNA reads as TGCGCCAGCAGCTTCAGGGATTACAGCACTGAAGTTTTCTTT.

This clonotype was seen a few times. V gene TRBV20-1 combines with J gene TRBJ1-2; D possibly corresponds to TRBD1 (5 bases). V was clipped by 5 bases and J by 4 bases, with 14 bases between them. CDR3 length: 13 residues. Germline V gene lookup returns CDR1 DFQATT and CDR2 SNEGSKA (reference sequence). CDR3: CSADNRDSYGYTF. In DNA form, the CDR3 reads TGCAGTGCTGACAACCGGGACTCCTATGGCTACACCTTC.

The chain carries TRBV7-2 and TRBJ1-5; 8 nucleotides line up with TRBD1. The CDR3 has 18 residues. The ends lost 0 bases at V and 6 bases at J; junction bases unmatched: 13. Germline CDR1 reads SGHTA; CDR2 reads FQGNSA. CDR3 DNA sequence: TGTGCCAGCAGCTTAGCCCCCCCCAGGGGGCGCAGAATTCAGCCCCAGCATTTT. Protein sequence: CASSLAPPRGRRIQPQHF. Combining the CDR3 with reference TRBV7-2 and TRBJ1-5 gives the whole variable domain GAGVSQSPSNKVTEKGKDVELRCDPISGHTALYWYRQSLGQGLEFLIYFQGNSAPDKSGLPSDRFSAERTGGSVSTLTIQRTQQEDSAVYLCASSLAPPRGRRIQPQHFGDGTRLSIL.

This clonotype was detected ten times or more. The chain recombines TRBV7-9 with TRBJ1-1, with a tentative D call TRBD1 (5 bases). V dropped 5 bases and J dropped 4 bases, with 11 bases sitting between them. Germline V gene data show CDR1 as SEHNR and CDR2 as FQNEAQ (reference sequence). The CDR3 covers 13 residues. The CDR3 loop is CASSQGFGTEAFF. CDR3 DNA sequence: TGTGCCAGCAGCCAGGGATTCGGCACTGAAGCTTTCTTT.

Here the CDR3 DNA reads TGTGCCAGCTCAATAGGGGTGGATCAGCCCCAGCATTTT. Amino acid sequence: CASSIGVDQPQHF. The genes are TRBV18 and TRBJ1-5, with D possibly being TRBD1 (5 bases). This CDR3 comprises 13 residues. The V end was cut by 5 bases, the J end by 5 bases, with 10 bases between. In germline, CDR1 is KGHSH, CDR2 LQKENI.

V and J are TRBV15 and TRBJ1-1, with TRBD1 identical over 7 bases. The junction had 13 bases not matched to a gene; V was cut back by 5 bases and J by 4 bases. This CDR3 has 16 residues. From germline, CDR1 is LNHNV and CDR2 YYDKDF (reference sequence). CDR3 coding DNA: TGTGCCACCAGCCACGGGGTGCTACAGGGGACCACTGAAGCTTTCTTT. Protein product: CATSHGVLQGTTEAFF. Drawing the rest from reference TRBV15 and TRBJ1-1, the complete variable domain is DAMVIQNPRYQVTQFGKPVTLSCSQTLNHNVMYWYQQKSSQAPKLLFHYYDKDFNNEADTPDNFQSRRPNTSFCFLDIRSPGLGDTAMYLCATSHGVLQGTTEAFFGQGTRLTVV.

This clonotype was counted between two and nine times. V usage is TRBV20-1 and J usage is TRBJ2-3; TRBD1 matches at 8 bases. This CDR3 spans 15 amino acids. In germline, CDR1 is DFQATT, CDR2 SNEGSKA (reference sequence). V trimming: 6 bases; J trimming: 3 bases; junction bases outside the gene matches: 11. The CDR3 spells CSAETSGGRTDTQYF. CDR3 sequence (DNA): TGCAGTGCCGAAACCTCAGGGGGCAGGACAGATACGCAGTATTTT.

This clonotype has ten or more counts. This chain links TRBV29-1 with TRBJ1-5; 10 bases map to TRBD1. CDR3 length equals 14 residues. V was clipped by 6 bases and J by 4 bases; unmatched bases: 6. Germline assignment: CDR1 SQVTM and CDR2 ANQGSEA. The CDR3: CSVTTGGGNQPQHF. The CDR3 DNA is TGCAGCGTCACGACAGGGGGCGGAAATCAGCCCCAGCATTTT.